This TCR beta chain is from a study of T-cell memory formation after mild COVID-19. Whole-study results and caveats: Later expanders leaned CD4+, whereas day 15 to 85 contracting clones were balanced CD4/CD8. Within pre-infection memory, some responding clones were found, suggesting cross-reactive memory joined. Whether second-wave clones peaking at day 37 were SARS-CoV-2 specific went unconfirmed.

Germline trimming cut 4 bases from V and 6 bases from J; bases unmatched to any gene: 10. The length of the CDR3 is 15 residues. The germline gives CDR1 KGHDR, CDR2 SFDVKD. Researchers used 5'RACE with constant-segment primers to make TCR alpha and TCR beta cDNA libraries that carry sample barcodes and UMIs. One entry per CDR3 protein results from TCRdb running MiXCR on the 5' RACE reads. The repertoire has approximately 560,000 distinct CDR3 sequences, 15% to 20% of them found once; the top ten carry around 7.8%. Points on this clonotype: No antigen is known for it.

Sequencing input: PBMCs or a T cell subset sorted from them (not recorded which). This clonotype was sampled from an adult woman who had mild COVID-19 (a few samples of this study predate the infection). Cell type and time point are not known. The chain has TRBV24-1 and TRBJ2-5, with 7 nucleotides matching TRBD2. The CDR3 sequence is CATSDRTSATKTQYF. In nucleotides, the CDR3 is TGTGCCACCAGTGACCGCACTAGCGCCACAAAGACCCAGTACTTC.